This T cell receptor (beta chain) was recovered during a study of blood T cell repertoires in COVID-19. Study background: Samples taken during acute and convalescent COVID-19 were collected in the United States, Italy and Spain.

Sequencing used immunoSEQ multiplex PCR; TCRdb keeps in-frame clones, though not all of them. The data contain 300,000 to 350,000 clones, around 91% of them singletons. V shed 4 bases, J shed 5 bases, and the junction held 9 bases outside the gene matches. The germline V gene has CDR1 SGHRS and CDR2 YFSETQ. The CDR3 spans 15 residues. J is TRBJ2-7 and V is TRBV5-1; 10 positions agree with TRBD2. Material: PBMCs or T cells enriched from blood (not recorded which). The TCR was taken from a woman aged 18-35 years with acute COVID-19. The CDR3 loop is CASSLLAGVRNEQYF. The CDR3 DNA reads TGCGCCAGCAGCCTCCTAGCGGGAGTACGAAACGAGCAGTACTTC. Supplemented by reference TRBV5-1 and TRBJ2-7, the full variable domain reads KAGVTQTPRYLIKTRGQQVTLSCSPISGHRSVSWYQQTPGQGLQFLFEYFSETQRNKGNFPGRFSGRQFSNSRSEMNVSTLELGDSALYLCASSLLAGVRNEQYFGPGTRLTVT.